These T cell receptor beta chains were read from a single sample in a study of early T cells in non-severe SARS-CoV-2 infection. MiXCR, applied by TCRdb to the 5' RACE reads, yields one record per CDR3 protein. The sample includes about 69,000 distinct CDR3 sequences, about 11% of them seen just once. The sample was whole blood. These receptors were taken from an adult who was a healthcare worker with PCR-confirmed SARS-CoV-2 infection or an uninfected control (not recorded which). The CDR3 runs from the conserved cysteine through the conserved F or W. D genes are given only for firm matches. Clone size, where shown, is once, few, many, or a class for clones that have expanded.

length	J	V	D	size	DNA	CDR3
10	TRBJ2-3	TRBV29-1	NA	many	TGCAGCACCCTCACAGATACGCAGTATTTT	CSTLTDTQYF
12	TRBJ2-7	TRBV7-2	NA	NA	TGTGCCAGCAGCTCACGGACATTTTTTGGGTACTTC	CASSSRTFFGYF
17	TRBJ2-2	TRBV7-2	TRBD1	NA	TGTGCCAGCAGCCCGACACGACAGGGACCGAACACCGGGGAGCTGTTTTTT	CASSPTRQGPNTGELFF
11	TRBJ2-5	TRBV27	NA	few	TGTGCCAGCAGTTTTGCGGGAAGGAAGTACTTC	CASSFAGRKYF
12	TRBJ1-2	TRBV12-3/TRBV12-4	NA	few	TGTGCCAGCAGTACGACGAGGGTACGCTACACCTTC	CASSTTRVRYTF
13	TRBJ2-1	TRBV29-1	TRBD2	NA	TGCAGCGTCTTTAGCGGGGGGGCCAATGAGCAGTTCTTC	CSVFSGGANEQFF
15	TRBJ2-7	TRBV7-9	TRBD1	many	TGTGCCAGCAGCCTCCACCAACAGGGGCCCTACGAGCAGTACTTC	CASSLHQQGPYEQYF
14	TRBJ2-3	TRBV5-1	NA	many	TGCGCCAGCAGCTTGGCGGACAACACAGATACGCAGTATTTT	CASSLADNTDTQYF
12	TRBJ2-5	TRBV3-1	NA	NA	TGTGCCAGCAGCCAGTCAAAAGAGACCCAGTACTTC	CASSQSKETQYF
16	TRBJ2-1	TRBV9	TRBD2	many	TGTGCCAGCAGCGCGACCCTAGCGGGGGGGCAGAATGAGCAGTTCTTC	CASSATLAGGQNEQFF
14	TRBJ2-1	TRBV12-3/TRBV12-4	TRBD2	many	TGTGCCAGCAGTACCGGGACTATTAACAATGAGCAGTTCTTC	CASSTGTINNEQFF
14	TRBJ1-2	TRBV6-1	TRBD1	NA	TGTGCCAGCAGTGAATGGACAGGGATCTATGGCTACACCTTC	CASSEWTGIYGYTF
16	TRBJ2-7	TRBV3-1	TRBD2	few	TGTGCCAGCAGCCAGACTAGCGGGTATACTTCCTACGAGCAGTACTTC	CASSQTSGYTSYEQYF
15	TRBJ2-5	TRBV7-8	TRBD2	few	TGTGCCAGCAGCTTTGGACTAGCCCGACAAGAGACCCAGTACTTC	CASSFGLARQETQYF
14	TRBJ2-1	TRBV6-2/TRBV6-3	NA	many	TGTGCCAGCCAGGCTAGGAAGGTCTACAATGAGCAGTTCTTC	CASQARKVYNEQFF
13	TRBJ1-6	TRBV12-3/TRBV12-4	NA	NA	TGTGCCAGCAGCCCCCGAGGAAATTCACCCCTCCACTTT	CASSPRGNSPLHF
12	TRBJ2-3	TRBV5-1	NA	many	TGCGCCAGCAGCGCCGGAGTAAATACGCAGTATTTT	CASSAGVNTQYF
14	TRBJ1-2	TRBV6-5	TRBD1	many	TGTGCCAGCAGGGGACAGGGCCCTAACTATGGCTACACCTTC	CASRGQGPNYGYTF
16	TRBJ2-2	TRBV2	NA	NA	TGTGCCAGCAGTGAATATGGACACGGGAACACCGGGGAGCTGTTTTTT	CASSEYGHGNTGELFF
16	TRBJ1-5	TRBV25-1	TRBD1	many	TGTGCCAGCAGTGAAGCCGGGACAGCGAGTTCCAGGCCCCAGCATTTT	CASSEAGTASSRPQHF
12	TRBJ1-1	TRBV7-9	NA	NA	TGTGCCAGCGGGACGGAAAACACTGAAGCTTTCTTT	CASGTENTEAFF
13	TRBJ1-1	TRBV7-2	NA	many	TGTGCCAGCAGCTTAGGCCCAGTCACTGAAGCTTTCTTT	CASSLGPVTEAFF
15	TRBJ2-1	TRBV19	TRBD2	many	TGTGCCAGTAGTATGGGGACTAGCGGGTCCAATGAGCAGTTCTTC	CASSMGTSGSNEQFF
11	TRBJ2-5	TRBV20-1	NA	NA	TGCAGTGCTAGAGTCCCCGGGACCCAGTACTTC	CSARVPGTQYF
12	TRBJ2-1	TRBV11-2	NA	many	TGTGCCAGCAGCTTAGAACTTGGCGAGCAGTTCTTC	CASSLELGEQFF
11	TRBJ1-1	TRBV20-1	TRBD1	few	TGCAGTGCTAAAGAGGGGACAGATACTTTCTTT	CSAKEGTDTFF
12	TRBJ2-3	TRBV30	TRBD2	NA	TGTGCCTGGAGTGGGACTAGCCAAACGCAGTATTTT	CAWSGTSQTQYF
15	TRBJ2-7	TRBV5-1	TRBD2	NA	TGCGCCAGCAGCTTAGGGACTAGCGGGAGCTACGAGCAGTACTTC	CASSLGTSGSYEQYF
13	TRBJ2-1	TRBV9	NA	NA	TGTGCCAGCAGCGTAGGTTTGAGAAACGAGCAGTTCTTC	CASSVGLRNEQFF
15	TRBJ2-2	TRBV21-1	NA	few	TGTGCCAGGCGGGGGCAGGGCCAAAACACCGGGGAGCTGTTTTTT	CARRGQGQNTGELFF
15	TRBJ2-3	TRBV5-1	NA	few	TGCGCCAGCAGCTTGGAACGGGGGGCAGTGGATACGCAGTATTTT	CASSLERGAVDTQYF
16	TRBJ2-1	TRBV7-7	TRBD2	many	TGTGCCAGCAGCGTAGGGTCTAGCGGGGGTATCAATGAGCAGTTCTTC	CASSVGSSGGINEQFF
13	TRBJ2-3	TRBV30	NA	many	TGTGCCACCGCAGGGGTCAGTCAAGATACGCAGTATTTT	CATAGVSQDTQYF
12	TRBJ1-5	TRBV21-1	NA	few	TGTGCCAGCAGCTTGGGAGGACAGCCCCAGCATTTT	CASSLGGQPQHF